Below, one TCR beta chain is given with its context. Other DNA sequences in the sample encode the same CDR3. Data came from immunoSEQ multiplex PCR; TCRdb stores just in-frame clones and leaves some out. The data contain 240,000 or so clones, about 90% of them singletons. The entry originates in a study of cytomegalovirus exposure and HLA in healthy donors. Germline assignment: CDR1 MNHEY and CDR2 SVGAGI. Trimming removed 2 bases from V and 7 bases from J, with 9 bases in between. The CDR3 has 13 residues. This clonotype was sampled from a woman in her twenties or thirties in good health and CMV-seropositive. Sequencing was carried out using PBMCs. This chain connects TRBV6-5 to TRBJ1-5; D ambiguous. The CDR3 reads CASSYGGGQPQHF. The CDR3 nucleotides are TGTGCCAGCAGTTACGGCGGAGGGCAGCCCCAGCATTTT.